These 29 T cell receptor beta chains came from one sample sequenced in a study of blood T cell repertoires in COVID-19. Clones were read by immunoSEQ multiplex PCR, and TCRdb kept only the in-frame ones, dropping some. Among 200,000 to 300,000 clones listed, more than 75% were seen once. Sequenced material: peripheral blood. These receptor sequences come from a man in his forties or fifties who had recovered from COVID-19.

This chain connects TRBV6-6 to TRBJ2-7, with 9 bases aligning to TRBD2. After removal of 6 bases from V and 3 bases from J, the junction contained 9 bases not matched to a gene. This CDR3 contains 15 residues. Germline CDR1 reads MNHNY; CDR2 reads SVGAGI (reference sequence). CDR3 bases: TGTGCCAGCAGCCCCGGGCGCGGGAGGGTCTACGAGCAGTACTTC. Translating gives CASSPGRGRVYEQYF.

V and J are TRBV2 and TRBJ1-2; 12 positions match TRBD1. Germline CDR1 is SNHLY and CDR2 is FYNNEI. V gave up 7 bases and J gave up 7 bases; unmatched junction bases: 16. The CDR3 has 17 amino acids. For the CDR3, the DNA is TGTGCCAGCATTTTCCAACCAGGGGACAGGGGGCAATCTGGCTACACCTTC. Translation: CASIFQPGDRGQSGYTF.

The rearrangement links TRBV12-3 or TRBV12-4 to TRBJ2-1; 7 bases fit TRBD2. The CDR3 runs 13 residues. V dropped 7 bases and J dropped 6; count of bases not matched to a gene: 6. The CDR3 nucleotides read TGTGCCAGCACCTTGGGGGGGGGCAATGAGCAGTTCTTC. Translating it yields CASTLGGGNEQFF.

The chain combines TRBV9 with TRBJ2-7; D might be TRBD2 (5 bases). Trimming shortened V by 3 bases and J by 6 bases, and 10 bases separated the two germline ends. Germline V gene lookup returns CDR1 SGDLS and CDR2 YYNGEE. This CDR3 has 12 amino acids. CDR3 amino acids: CASSGASREQYF. CDR3 coding DNA: TGTGCCAGCAGCGGGGCTAGCCGCGAGCAGTACTTC.

This clone was counted once. J is TRBJ2-3 and V is TRBV4-3, with TRBD1 matching over 7 bases. The CDR3 runs to 18 residues. V lost 0 bases to trimming and J lost 0 bases; unmatched junction nucleotides: 9. Germline V lookup: CDR1 LGHNA, CDR2 YSLEER. CDR3 amino acids: CASSQDGVGGSSTDTQYF. CDR3 coding DNA: TGCGCCAGCAGCCAAGACGGTGTAGGGGGCTCTAGCACAGATACGCAGTATTTT.

The rearrangement joins TRBV19 to TRBJ1-5; perhaps TRBD1 as D (6 bases). Germline-derived CDR1 and CDR2 are LNHDA and SQIVND (reference sequence). This CDR3 region has 20 residues. V lost 4 bases to trimming and J lost 1 base, with 26 bases between them. The CDR3 bases are TGTGCCAGTAGTACAACAGGGCCGAATCGGTTCGGGTCGAGCAATCAGCCCCAGCATTTT. The encoded protein is CASSTTGPNRFGSSNQPQHF.

The chain recombines TRBV7-8 with TRBJ1-1; perhaps TRBD1 as D (5 bases). V lost 0 bases to trimming and J lost 5 bases, with 10 bases between them. The germline CDR1 and CDR2 sequences are SGHVS and FQNEAQ. The CDR3 spans 14 residues. In DNA, the CDR3 is TGTGCCAGCAGCTTAGCCGGCGGGGGTACTGAAGCTTTCTTT. Residues: CASSLAGGGTEAFF.

This clone was recorded a few times. The J gene is TRBJ2-2, the V gene TRBV18, with 10 bases matching TRBD2. The V gene's germline CDR1 is KGHSH and CDR2 LQKENI. This CDR3 contains 16 residues. V dropped 2 bases and J dropped 6; count of bases not matched to a gene: 6. The CDR3 coding sequence is TGTGCCAGCTCACCAAGTCTAGCGGGAGTCTCCGGGGAGCTGTTTTTT. Its translation: CASSPSLAGVSGELFF.

The chain links TRBV19 to TRBJ1-5; D unclear. Germline V gives CDR1 LNHDA, CDR2 SQIVND (reference sequence). Trimming shortened V by 3 bases and J by 5 bases, and 11 bases separated the two germline ends. This CDR3 is built from 14 residues. CDR3 amino acids: CASSMRRQYQPQHF. DNA of the CDR3: TGTGCCAGTAGTATGCGGCGGCAATATCAGCCCCAGCATTTT.

This chain links TRBV6-6 with TRBJ2-7, with 11 bases fitting TRBD2. This CDR3 has 16 residues. The germline CDR1 and CDR2 sequences are MNHNY and SVGAGI (reference sequence). The V and J ends lost 5 bases and 1 base, in that order; junction bases with no gene match: 7. CDR3: CASSPRLAGISYEQYF. Here the CDR3 DNA reads TGTGCCAGCAGTCCGCGACTAGCGGGAATTTCCTACGAGCAGTACTTC.

The chain links TRBV11-2 to TRBJ2-3, with 13 bases identical to TRBD2. This CDR3 is built from 16 residues. The germline V gene encodes CDR1 SGHAT and CDR2 FQNNGV. Losses at the gene ends were 3 bases for V and 5 bases for J; bases not matched to a gene: 5. CDR3 coding DNA: TGTGCCAGCAGCTTCACTAGCGGGGGGGCAATAGATACGCAGTATTTT. Amino acid sequence: CASSFTSGGAIDTQYF.

The genes are TRBV3-1 (or the pseudogene TRBV3-2) and TRBJ2-5, with D possibly TRBD1 on 6 matching bases. There are 14 residues in the CDR3. Per the germline V gene, CDR1 is LGHDT and CDR2 is YNNKEL (reference sequence). The germline V and J ends were trimmed by 4 bases and 5 bases, with 14 bases remaining between them. The DNA of the CDR3 is TGTGCCAGCAGCCGTCGACAGGCTAGCGAGACCCAGTACTTC. It yields the protein CASSRRQASETQYF.

This rearrangement joins TRBV4-1 to TRBJ2-7; tentatively, D is TRBD2 (6 bases). The CDR3 consists of 12 residues. V lost 2 bases to trimming and J lost 6 bases, with 8 bases between them. CDR1 MGHRA and CDR2 YSYEKL come from the germline V gene. The CDR3 nucleotides are TGCGCCAGCAGCCAAAACGGGGGCGAGCAGTACTTC. Its protein is CASSQNGGEQYF.

This rearrangement joins TRBV6-2 or TRBV6-3 to TRBJ2-7; maybe TRBD1 (5 bases). This CDR3 region has 14 residues. From germline, CDR1 is MNHEY and CDR2 SVGEGT. Between the trimmed V and J ends, which lost 5 bases and 4 bases, there was a span of 15 bases. The CDR3 region is CASSLDSFLYEQYF. CDR3 bases: TGTGCCAGCAGTCTTGACAGTTTCCTATACGAGCAGTACTTC.

This sequence joins TRBV5-4 and TRBJ2-1; weak D call: TRBD2 (6 bases). The length of the CDR3 is 15 residues. Germline-derived CDR1 and CDR2 are SGHNT and YYREEE (reference sequence). Trimming took off 4 bases at V and 0 bases at J, with 11 bases between the two ends. CDR3: CASSILAASYNEQFF. DNA for the CDR3: TGTGCCAGCAGCATATTAGCGGCCTCCTACAATGAGCAGTTCTTC.

The chain joins TRBV7-2 to TRBJ2-3, with D maybe TRBD2 (6 bases). V was pared by 3 bases and J by 5 bases, with 12 bases between. Germline CDR1 and CDR2: SGHTA and FQGNSA. The CDR3 spans 14 residues. This chain's CDR3 is CASSFSGYLDTQYF. The CDR3 DNA reads as TGTGCCAGCAGCTTTAGCGGCTACTTAGATACGCAGTATTTT.

This chain links TRBV6-5 with TRBJ2-7, with D perhaps TRBD2 (7 bases). Germline values: CDR1 MNHEY, CDR2 SVGAGI. Between the trimmed V and J ends, which lost 7 bases and 5 bases, there was a span of 21 bases. This CDR3 is 15 amino acids long. CDR3 protein: CASNRQELGGDEQYF. The DNA for the CDR3 is TGTGCCAGCAACCGACAGGAATTGGGGGGGGACGAGCAGTACTTC.

V and J are TRBV9 and TRBJ1-1; no clear D. CDR1 and CDR2 (germline): SGDLS, YYNGEE. V dropped 4 bases and J dropped 5 bases, with 15 bases sitting between them. The CDR3 has 14 residues. The CDR3 region has the DNA TGTGCCAGCAGCACCCTCCCGGGTGAAACTGAAGCTTTCTTT. The encoded protein is CASSTLPGETEAFF.

The chain links TRBV19 to TRBJ1-5, with a possible D match to TRBD1 (5 bases). From germline, CDR1 is LNHDA and CDR2 SQIVND (reference sequence). Trimming cost V 4 bases and J 1 base, with 11 bases left between them. The CDR3 extends over 15 amino acids. CDR3 sequence reads: CASSTAGGSNQPQHF. The CDR3 DNA reads TGTGCCAGTAGTACGGCTGGGGGGAGCAATCAGCCCCAGCATTTT.

CDR3 sequence (DNA): TGTGCCAGCAGCCCAGCAAAGACTACCATTATGGATACGCAGTATTTT. The encoded protein is CASSPAKTTIMDTQYF. J is TRBJ2-3 and V is TRBV7-2; tentative D call: TRBD2 (5 bases). Germline values: CDR1 SGHTA, CDR2 FQGNSA. There are 16 residues in the CDR3. Trimming shortened V by 5 bases and J by 6 bases, and 21 bases separated the two germline ends.

The DNA of the CDR3 is TGTGCCACCAGCAGCCCGGTACTAGGTCACACCGGGGAGCTGTTTTTT. It specifies CATSSPVLGHTGELFF. The chain uses TRBV15 and TRBJ2-2; the D gene is possibly TRBD2 (5 bases). V lost 3 bases to trimming and J lost 3 bases, with 14 bases between them. The germline V gene has CDR1 LNHNV and CDR2 YYDKDF (reference sequence). The length of the CDR3 is 16 residues.

The chain has TRBV5-1 and TRBJ2-7; D is possibly TRBD1 (6 bases). Trimming took off 0 bases at V and 4 bases at J, with 11 bases between the two ends. Germline-derived CDR1 and CDR2 are SGHRS and YFSETQ. This CDR3 has 14 residues. CDR3 coding DNA: TGCGCCAGCAGCTTGGAGGGACAAACTTACGAGCAGTACTTC. Translating it yields CASSLEGQTYEQYF.

This clone was seen a single time. The chain carries TRBV5-1 and TRBJ2-7; 10 positions agree with TRBD2. The germline V gene has CDR1 SGHRS and CDR2 YFSETQ. The CDR3 is made up of 15 amino acids. The J segment lost 5 bases and the V segment lost 4 bases, leaving 9 bases of the junction unmatched. The CDR3 region has the DNA TGCGCCAGCAGCCTGAGTGGACTAGCGGTCCACGAGCAGTACTTC. Its translation is CASSLSGLAVHEQYF.

V gene TRBV12-5 combines with J gene TRBJ1-1, with a tentative D call TRBD1 (6 bases). Trimming took off 7 bases at V and 9 bases at J, with 21 bases between the two ends. The germline V gene encodes CDR1 LGHNT and CDR2 FRNRAP. There are 14 residues in the CDR3. DNA of the CDR3: TGTGCTAGTGCTCCCGATGGGCACCGGGACAAAGCTTTCTTT. This gives the protein CASAPDGHRDKAFF.

CDR3 loop: CAWSSLAGVYEQYF. In nucleotides, the CDR3 is TGTGCCTGGAGTTCGCTAGCGGGAGTTTACGAGCAGTACTTC. This sequence joins TRBV30 and TRBJ2-7; TRBD2 aligns across 10 bases. Germline CDR1 and CDR2: GTSNPN and SVGIG (reference sequence). The V segment lost 2 bases and the J segment 4 bases; nucleotides outside the gene matches: 5. CDR3 length: 14 amino acids.

The V gene is TRBV6-5, the J gene TRBJ1-4; D is undetermined. Trimming removed 2 bases from V and 3 bases from J, with 10 bases in between. CDR3 length: 15 residues. CDR1 is MNHEY, CDR2 SVGAGI, per germline. The CDR3 loop is CASSYDGRANEKLFF. The CDR3 bases are TGTGCCAGCAGTTACGATGGGCGCGCTAATGAAAAACTGTTTTTT.

V and J are TRBV6-4 and TRBJ2-7; 10 bases are shared with TRBD1. Germline assignment: CDR1 MRHNA and CDR2 SNTAGT. The CDR3 loop spans 15 amino acids. V gave up 5 bases and J gave up 7 bases; unmatched junction bases: 11. DNA for the CDR3: TGTGCCAGCAGTCCCCGGTTCGACAGGGGGCAAGAGCAGTACTTC. This sequence encodes CASSPRFDRGQEQYF.

The gene calls are TRBV9 and TRBJ2-5; no clear D gene. Per the germline V gene, CDR1 is SGDLS and CDR2 is YYNGEE. This CDR3 spans 14 amino acids. V was pared by 3 bases and J by 2 bases, with 11 bases between. The CDR3 region is CASSAGPRQETQYF. The CDR3, as DNA: TGTGCCAGCAGCGCTGGTCCCCGGCAAGAGACCCAGTACTTC. Supplemented by reference TRBV9 and TRBJ2-5, the full variable domain reads DSGVTQTPKHLITATGQRVTLRCSPRSGDLSVYWYQQSLDQGLQFLIQYYNGEERAKGNILERFSAQQFPDLHSELNLSSLELGDSALYFCASSAGPRQETQYFGPGTRLLVL.

The J gene is TRBJ1-2, the V gene TRBV5-4; 10 nucleotides line up with TRBD1. CDR1 SGHNT and CDR2 YYREEE come from the germline V gene (reference sequence). This CDR3 is 13 amino acids long. Trimming took 0 bases from V and 9 from J; bases not matched to a gene: 2. The CDR3 protein is CASSLGTGGSYTF. CDR3 sequence (DNA): TGTGCCAGCAGCTTGGGGACAGGGGGGAGCTACACCTTC.